One and the same sample provided the 17 T cell receptor beta chains below, sequenced in a study of OX40 agonist ivuxolimab in advanced cancers. Method: immunoSEQ multiplex PCR; TCRdb's copy keeps in-frame clones and lacks some. The sample shows approximately 68,000 clones, 85% to 90% of them seen only once. The source was CD4+ or CD8+ T cells sorted from blood, collected in a trial of the OX40 agonist ivuxolimab. The receptors stem from an adult with an advanced solid tumor such as melanoma, head and neck, liver or kidney cancer.

This rearrangement joins TRBV28 to TRBJ2-7; D is perhaps TRBD2 (5 bases). Germline V gives CDR1 MDHEN, CDR2 SYDVKM. With 3 bases removed from V and 4 bases from J, the gap between germline ends came to 16 bases. This CDR3 has 15 amino acids. The CDR3 nucleotides read TGTGCCAGCAGTTTCCAAGGACTTGGTGCGTACGAGCAGTACTTC. Translating gives CASSFQGLGAYEQYF.

V gene TRBV29-1 combines with J gene TRBJ1-5; unclear D gene. The germline V gene has CDR1 SQVTM and CDR2 ANQGSEA. This CDR3 spans 12 amino acids. With 4 bases removed from V and 0 bases from J, the gap between germline ends came to 4 bases. CDR3 in DNA: TGCAGCGTTGGTAATAGCAATCAGCCCCAGCATTTT. Its protein is CSVGNSNQPQHF.

V and J are TRBV7-3 and TRBJ1-6, with D possibly TRBD1 on 5 matching bases. This CDR3 contains 17 residues. V was pared by 2 bases and J by 0 bases, with 11 bases between. From germline, CDR1 is SGHTA and CDR2 FQGTGA. The CDR3 DNA reads as TGTGCCAGCAGCTTAGTTGGGGGGAGCTCCTATAATTCACCCCTCCACTTT. As protein: CASSLVGGSSYNSPLHF.

The chain is built from TRBV28 and TRBJ2-7, with no clear D. The CDR3 is 12 residues long. V lost 5 bases and J 7 bases, leaving 12 bases between the germline ends. Germline values: CDR1 MDHEN, CDR2 SYDVKM. CDR3 in amino acids: CASSVNLWEQYF. For the CDR3, the DNA is TGTGCCAGCAGTGTTAACTTGTGGGAGCAGTACTTC.

This clone was found a few times. Other DNA sequences in the same sample also yield this CDR3. The rearrangement uses TRBV2 and TRBJ1-2; D gene uncertain. Germline CDR1 SNHLY, CDR2 FYNNEI. Trimming took 2 bases from V and 5 from J, leaving 6 bases between them. The CDR3 runs to 12 residues. The CDR3 region is CASSERGYGYTF. Written as DNA, the CDR3 is TGTGCCAGCAGTGAACGGGGTTATGGCTACACCTTC.

This chain links TRBV7-8 with TRBJ2-4; weak D call: TRBD1 (6 bases). In germline, CDR1 is SGHVS, CDR2 FQNEAQ. Trimming shortened V by 1 base and J by 5 bases, and 12 bases separated the two germline ends. CDR3 length equals 15 residues. The CDR3 DNA follows: TGTGCCAGCAGCTTAGTAAGGGGGTATGAAAACATTCAGTACTTC. This translates into CASSLVRGYENIQYF.

The chain employs TRBV11-2 and TRBJ2-7; D not certain. The V end was cut by 2 bases, the J end by 2 bases, with 10 bases between. The CDR3 loop spans 14 amino acids. The germline V gene encodes CDR1 SGHAT and CDR2 FQNNGV. The CDR3, as DNA: TGTGCCAGCAGCTTACCCCGCGGCCCCTACGAGCAGTACTTC. Protein sequence: CASSLPRGPYEQYF.

The V and J genes are TRBV7-9 and TRBJ2-5, with TRBD1 identical over 9 bases. Germline V gene sequence: CDR1 SEHNR, CDR2 FQNEAQ (reference sequence). Trimming removed 1 base from V and 5 bases from J; junction bases left unmatched: 5. This CDR3 spans 15 amino acids. The CDR3 spells CASSLVWTGDETQYF. CDR3 sequence (DNA): TGTGCCAGCAGCTTAGTTTGGACAGGGGACGAGACCCAGTACTTC.

This chain connects TRBV18 to TRBJ1-6, with 9 bases matching TRBD1. Unmatched junction bases numbered 5, after V lost 6 bases and J lost 8 bases. The CDR3 runs to 14 residues. Germline loops: CDR1 KGHSH, CDR2 LQKENI. The CDR3 protein is CASSQQGADSPLHF. In nucleotides, the CDR3 is TGTGCCAGCTCGCAACAGGGGGCCGATTCACCCCTCCACTTT.

This clone showed up just once. The chain couples TRBV19 to TRBJ2-5, with D tentatively TRBD1 or TRBD2 (6 bases each). CDR3 size: 16 residues. V lost 2 bases, J lost 7 bases, and 20 bases lay in between. Germline V gene sequence: CDR1 LNHDA, CDR2 SQIVND (reference sequence). CDR3 sequence: CASSINVGGPPGTQYF. As DNA, the CDR3 is TGTGCCAGTAGTATAAATGTGGGGGGCCCGCCGGGGACCCAGTACTTC.

This chain links TRBV4-1 with TRBJ2-2, with D uncertain. Trimming shortened V by 6 bases and J by 8 bases, and 10 bases separated the two germline ends. The germline V gene has CDR1 MGHRA and CDR2 YSYEKL. This CDR3 is built from 12 residues. As DNA, the CDR3 is TGCGCCAGCAGACCCCTTACGGGGGAGCTGTTTTTT. Amino acids: CASRPLTGELFF.

The rearrangement links TRBV6-1 to TRBJ1-5; D not resolved. This CDR3 contains 14 residues. Between the trimmed V and J ends, which lost 3 bases and 4 bases, there was a span of 10 bases. Germline loops: CDR1 MNHNS, CDR2 SASEGT. The CDR3 reads CASSETRGNQPQHF. DNA of the CDR3: TGTGCCAGCAGTGAGACCCGTGGGAATCAGCCCCAGCATTTT.

The chain joins TRBV2 to TRBJ2-5, with a tentative D call TRBD1 (6 bases). This CDR3 comprises 15 residues. Germline CDR1 is SNHLY and CDR2 is FYNNEI. The ends were cut back, 1 base at V and 5 bases at J, with 14 bases in the middle. The CDR3 DNA reads as TGTGCCAGCAGTGAAGATTGGGGGCTCGGGGAGACCCAGTACTTC. Its protein product is CASSEDWGLGETQYF.

The chain combines TRBV7-9 with TRBJ2-4, with D perhaps TRBD1 or TRBD2 (6 bases each). This CDR3 spans 14 amino acids. Germline V gene data show CDR1 as SEHNR and CDR2 as FQNEAQ (reference sequence). V gave up 4 bases and J gave up 5 bases, with 12 bases separating them. CDR3 sequence: CASSWGAGENIQYF. In nucleotides, the CDR3 is TGTGCCAGCAGCTGGGGGGCCGGGGAAAACATTCAGTACTTC.

The chain has TRBV30 and TRBJ2-6; 8 positions agree with TRBD1. Per germline, CDR1 GTSNPN and CDR2 SVGIG (reference sequence). The length of the CDR3 is 14 residues. V shed 5 bases, J shed 8 bases, and the junction held 8 bases outside the gene matches. This chain's CDR3 is CAWGPGQATNVLTF. The DNA for the CDR3 is TGTGCCTGGGGTCCGGGACAGGCAACCAACGTCCTGACTTTC.

This sequence joins TRBV7-8 and TRBJ2-7; a possible D gene is TRBD2 (6 bases). The V gene lost 1 base and the J gene lost 3 bases, with 13 bases spanning the gap. Germline V gene sequence: CDR1 SGHVS, CDR2 FQNEAQ. The CDR3 runs 15 residues. As DNA, the CDR3 is TGTGCCAGCAGCTTAGTGGCTAGCGTCATCTACGAGCAGTACTTC. This codes for CASSLVASVIYEQYF.

CDR3 DNA sequence: TGTGCCAGCAGTTTTATTGCTGCGGGGTCCTACAATGAGCAGTTCTTC. Residues: CASSFIAAGSYNEQFF. The chain carries TRBV28 and TRBJ2-1, with D tentatively TRBD2 (6 bases). Trimming took off 3 bases at V and 1 base at J, with 13 bases between the two ends. This CDR3 comprises 16 residues. The V gene's germline CDR1 is MDHEN and CDR2 SYDVKM.